The 8 T cell receptor beta chains reported below all come from one sample, sequenced in a study of OX40 agonist ivuxolimab in advanced cancers. TCRdb's copy holds only in-frame clones and misses some; the assay was immunoSEQ multiplex PCR. This table holds 65,000 to 70,000 clones, about nine tenths found once. The specimen was CD4+ or CD8+ T cells sorted from blood, collected in a trial of the OX40 agonist ivuxolimab. Receptors originate from an adult with an advanced solid tumor such as melanoma, head and neck, liver or kidney cancer.

The chain joins TRBV7-8 to TRBJ2-1; 9 bases are a match to TRBD1. Germline CDR1 reads SGHVS; CDR2 reads FQNEAQ. The CDR3 loop spans 14 amino acids. V lost 5 bases, J lost 8 bases, and 7 bases stayed unmatched. The CDR3 protein is CASSQGQGPDEQFF. The CDR3 DNA reads TGTGCCAGCAGCCAGGGACAGGGACCTGATGAGCAGTTCTTC.

This sequence joins TRBV18 and TRBJ1-5, with D perhaps TRBD1 (5 bases). This CDR3 has 13 residues. V shed 4 bases and J shed 4 bases, with 8 bases lying between them. Germline V lookup: CDR1 KGHSH, CDR2 LQKENI. CDR3 protein: CASSLDRNQPQHF. CDR3 DNA sequence: TGTGCCAGCTCACTTGACAGAAATCAGCCCCAGCATTTT. Full variable domain (rest looked up from reference TRBV18 and TRBJ1-5): NAGVMQNPRHLVRRRGQEARLRCSPMKGHSHVYWYRQLPEEGLKFMVYLQKENIIDESGMPKERFSAEFPKEGPSILRIQQVVRGDSAAYFCASSLDRNQPQHFGDGTRLSIL.

The J gene is TRBJ2-2, the V gene TRBV7-6; TRBD2 might be the D (5 bases). This CDR3 spans 18 amino acids. The V end was cut by 4 bases, the J end by 0 bases, with 18 bases between. CDR1 is SGHVS, CDR2 FNYEAQ, per germline. CDR3 sequence reads: CASSWRVTLTANTGELFF. For the CDR3, the DNA is TGTGCCAGCAGCTGGCGGGTGACACTTACCGCGAACACCGGGGAGCTGTTTTTT.

The genes are TRBV27 and TRBJ2-3; a possible D gene is TRBD1 (6 bases). V lost 7 bases and J lost 3, with 17 bases in between. CDR3 length: 15 residues. Germline CDR1 is MNHEY and CDR2 is SMNVEV (reference sequence). CDR3 sequence: CASNRKQGWTDTQYF. The CDR3 region has the DNA TGTGCCAGCAATAGGAAACAGGGCTGGACAGATACGCAGTATTTT.

V gene TRBV5-1 combines with J gene TRBJ1-1; no clear D. The V gene lost 2 bases and the J gene lost 1 base, with 6 bases spanning the gap. CDR1 is SGHRS and CDR2 is YFSETQ in the germline V gene. This CDR3 is built from 13 residues. The DNA of the CDR3 is TGCGCCAGCAGCTTTAATTGGAACACTGAAGCTTTCTTT. As protein: CASSFNWNTEAFF.

The chain links TRBV30 to TRBJ1-3, with D tentatively TRBD1 (5 bases). CDR1 GTSNPN and CDR2 SVGIG come from the germline V gene (reference sequence). V was pared by 0 bases and J by 0 bases, with 9 bases between. The CDR3 extends over 15 amino acids. CDR3 coding DNA: TGTGCCTGGAGTGTAGGGGTTTTCTCTGGAAACACCATATATTTT. It codes for CAWSVGVFSGNTIYF.

The V gene is TRBV29-1, the J gene TRBJ1-2, with D possibly matching TRBD1 (6 bases). V was cut by 1 base and J by 10 bases, with 16 bases left in between. Looked up from germline, CDR1 is SQVTM and CDR2 is ANQGSEA. The CDR3 contains 13 residues. The CDR3 DNA is TGCAGCGTTGAAGCGGGGCCCAACAGGGTCTACACCTTC. Residues: CSVEAGPNRVYTF.

This chain uses TRBV19 with TRBJ2-2; 7 positions agree with TRBD1. This CDR3 has 16 residues. J gave up 5 bases and V 5 bases, and 11 bases lay outside the gene matches. The V gene's germline CDR1 is LNHDA and CDR2 SQIVND (reference sequence). The CDR3 nucleotides read TGTGCCAGTAGTCCGTACAGGGGTGAGGGGACCGGGGAGCTGTTTTTT. Translating it yields CASSPYRGEGTGELFF.